This passage covers 7 T cell receptor beta chains from one sample sequenced in a study of vaccination effects on CD4 cells after COVID-19 (dated by TCRdb to 2022 to 2024). Receptors were amplified or captured by the immunoSEQ multiplex PCR assay. In its TCRdb copy, this immuneACCESS table keeps in-frame sequences only and misses some clones. Where compared with another copy, unresolved V genes explain less than half of these, and the others have no known cause. Counted in this sample were around 30,000 clones; approximately 76% of them appeared once. In total, the top ten clones hold roughly 12% of the sample. In the ViraFEST assay, PBMC were stimulated with viral peptide pools, and TCR sequencing was then used to find antigen-specific CD4+ T cell clonotypes based on their expansion. After less than eleven days of culture, CD4+ T cells were isolated with the EasySep CD4+ T cell isolation kit. Each participant received two doses of an mRNA SARS-CoV-2 vaccine, either BNT162b2 or mRNA-1273.

Which antigens these TCRs recognize remains unknown. The starting material was CD4+ T cells from PBMCs cultured with HCoV-229E spike peptides, obtained after COVID-19 vaccination. The cell subset or site label on this specimen signifies: HCoV-229E spike overlapping peptide pool stimulation. These receptors all come from a human donor who received a COVID-19 vaccine.

This sequence joins TRBV9 and TRBJ1-2, with D uncertain. The CDR3 consists of 15 residues. Looked up from germline, CDR1 is SGDLS and CDR2 is YYNGEE. The V and J ends lost 4 bases and 2 bases respectively, with 15 bases between them. For the CDR3, the DNA is TGTGCCAGCAGCCCCCCGGGGTTGGGGAACTATGGCTACACCTTC. Translation: CASSPPGLGNYGYTF.

This chain links TRBV19 with TRBJ1-2; possible D gene TRBD1, 5 bases. Germline V gene data show CDR1 as LNHDA and CDR2 as SQIVND (reference sequence). This CDR3 has 14 amino acids. Trimming took off 1 base at V and 3 bases at J, with 9 bases between the two ends. The CDR3 region is CASSIARGYYGYTF. The CDR3 DNA follows: TGTGCCAGTAGTATAGCAAGGGGATACTATGGCTACACCTTC.

CDR3 sequence reads: CASSQPASGTDTQYF. The CDR3 coding sequence is TGTGCCAGCAGCCAACCGGCCAGCGGCACAGATACGCAGTATTTT. This chain uses TRBV14 with TRBJ2-3; D remains ambiguous. This CDR3 is 15 amino acids long. Germline loops: CDR1 SGHDN, CDR2 FVKESK. Trimming took 2 bases from V and 1 from J, leaving 10 bases between them.

V and J are TRBV7-2 and TRBJ1-5; D remains unclear. Germline V CDR1 and CDR2: SGHTA, FQGNSA. The CDR3 runs to 16 residues. Deletions cut 3 bases from V and 0 bases from J, with 12 bases between. DNA of the CDR3: TGTGCCAGCAGCTTCAGAGGGTATACTAGCAATCAGCCCCAGCATTTT. It specifies CASSFRGYTSNQPQHF.

The chain uses TRBV27 and TRBJ1-1; TRBD1 matches 8 bases. The CDR3 is made up of 15 amino acids. Germline CDR1 reads MNHEY; CDR2 reads SMNVEV (reference sequence). V was pared by 3 bases and J by 7 bases, with 10 bases of the junction left unmatched. The CDR3: CASSLSGGGRIEAFF. The CDR3 coding sequence is TGTGCCAGCAGTTTGTCAGGGGGCGGGCGTATTGAAGCTTTCTTT.

The genes are TRBV24-1 and TRBJ2-2; D is ambiguous. CDR3 size: 14 residues. Germline values: CDR1 KGHDR, CDR2 SFDVKD. V lost 5 bases and J lost 5, with 11 bases in between. CDR3 protein: CATSGGSGTGELFF. DNA for the CDR3: TGTGCCACCAGTGGTGGGTCTGGGACCGGGGAGCTGTTTTTT.

The chain couples TRBV19 to TRBJ2-5; 10 bases line up with TRBD2. Germline loops: CDR1 LNHDA, CDR2 SQIVND (reference sequence). With V trimmed by 5 bases and J by 5 bases, 11 bases remained unmatched. The length of the CDR3 is 16 residues. In nucleotides, the CDR3 is TGTGCCAGTAGTTTTAGGTCTAGCGGGAGAGGGGAGACCCAGTACTTC. It encodes CASSFRSSGRGETQYF.